These T cell receptor beta chains were read from a single sample in a study of a mutant IDH1 vaccine in newly diagnosed glioma. TCRdb's copy holds only in-frame clones and misses some; the assay was immunoSEQ multiplex PCR. Seen here are some 48,000 clones, over 65% observed once, and the top ten hold 12%. Their antigen targets remain unknown. The starting material was PBMCs, obtained from a glioma patient whose treatment included an IDH1 peptide vaccine. These receptors all stem from a man in his forties or fifties with glioma. Each CDR3 is given with its conserved first and last residue. A D gene is named only where the DNA matches it firmly. Not all rows give a size; the values are once, few, many and, for expanded clones, a class.

>TRBV5-6|NA|NA|TRBJ1-2
CASRVPGTENGYTF
TGTGCCAGCAGGGTCCCCGGGACGGAAAATGGCTACACCTTC
>TRBV19|NA|NA|TRBJ2-3
CASSIQLTDTQYF
TGTGCCAGTAGTATACAGCTCACAGATACGCAGTATTTT
>TRBV9|NA|NA|TRBJ1-3
CASRGDRSGNTIYF
TGTGCCAGCAGAGGGGACCGCTCGGGAAACACCATATATTTT
>TRBV9|TRBD1|NA|TRBJ1-2
CASSRSTGNYGYTF
TGTGCCAGCAGCCGCTCGACAGGGAACTATGGCTACACCTTC
>TRBV7-2|NA|NA|TRBJ1-2
CASSFSDGGTYGYTF
TGTGCCAGCAGCTTTTCGGATGGGGGGACCTATGGCTACACCTTC
>TRBV11-3|NA|NA|TRBJ2-1
CASSLDSGPYNEQFF
TGTGCCAGCAGCTTAGATAGTGGGCCTTACAATGAGCAGTTCTTC
>TRBV6-6|NA|NA|TRBJ2-7
CASRPTGTFEEQYF
TGTGCCAGCAGACCGACAGGCACTTTCGAGGAGCAGTACTTC
>TRBV6-5|TRBD1|NA|TRBJ1-2
CASRFGTGEGYTF
TGTGCCAGCAGATTCGGGACAGGGGAGGGCTACACCTTC
>TRBV9|NA|NA|TRBJ1-1
CASSYLGRATEAFF
TGTGCCAGCAGTTACCTAGGCAGGGCCACTGAAGCTTTCTTT
>TRBV19|NA|many|TRBJ2-3
CASSIFGTQYF
TGTGCCAGTAGTATCTTCGGGACGCAGTATTTT
>TRBV12-5|NA|NA|TRBJ2-1
CASSSVYNEQFF
TGTGCTAGTTCTAGCGTCTACAATGAGCAGTTCTTC
>TRBV7-2|NA|NA|TRBJ1-3
CASNPTGSGNTIYF
TGTGCCAGCAACCCCACAGGGTCTGGAAACACCATATATTTT
>TRBV19|TRBD1|NA|TRBJ1-1
CASSIGTGTRRDTEAFF
TGTGCCAGTAGTATAGGGACAGGGACAAGACGGGACACTGAAGCTTTCTTT
>TRBV7-9|TRBD1|NA|TRBJ1-2
CASSRPGQGLLGYTF
TGTGCCAGCAGTCGGCCGGGACAGGGTCTCCTCGGCTACACCTTC
>TRBV28|NA|once|TRBJ2-4
CASNGVRLRGGAKNIQYF
TGTGCCAGCAACGGGGTTCGCCTCAGGGGGGGAGCCAAAAACATTCAGTACTTC
>TRBV10-3|TRBD1|NA|TRBJ2-4
CAISEVDRGWAKNIQYF
TGTGCCATCAGTGAAGTTGACAGGGGTTGGGCCAAAAACATTCAGTACTTC
>TRBV2|NA|NA|TRBJ2-1
CASSGNSEQFF
TGTGCCAGCAGCGGGAATAGTGAGCAGTTCTTC
>TRBV27|TRBD1|medium-sized|TRBJ2-1
CASSLSGGAPGEQFF
TGTGCCAGCAGTTTATCAGGGGGCGCCCCCGGTGAGCAGTTCTTC
>TRBV14|NA|NA|TRBJ2-2
CASSQDRGNTGELFF
TGTGCCAGCAGCCAAGATAGAGGGAACACCGGGGAGCTGTTTTTT
>TRBV18|TRBD1|NA|TRBJ1-2
CASSPLGTGRGFDGYTF
TGTGCCAGCTCACCACTCGGGACAGGGAGGGGTTTCGATGGCTACACCTTC
>TRBV7-2|NA|few|TRBJ2-2
CASSFTGTNTGELFF
TGTGCCAGCAGCTTCACGGGTACGAACACCGGGGAGCTGTTTTTT
>TRBV10-3|TRBD2|NA|TRBJ2-1
CAISEATSGYNEQFF
TGTGCCATCAGTGAGGCGACTAGCGGCTACAATGAGCAGTTCTTC
>TRBV5-4|NA|NA|TRBJ2-7
CASSLEGIYEQYF
TGTGCCAGCAGCTTGGAAGGTATCTACGAGCAGTACTTC
>TRBV19|TRBD1|NA|TRBJ2-5
CASSTGDRSGTQYF
TGTGCCAGTAGTACAGGGGACAGGTCAGGGACCCAGTACTTC
>TRBV7-2|TRBD2|NA|TRBJ2-5
CASSLGLVREGRETQYF
TGTGCCAGCAGCTTAGGTCTCGTTCGGGAGGGCCGGGAGACCCAGTACTTC
>TRBV19|TRBD1|NA|TRBJ1-5
CASSIYGTVVQPQHF
TGTGCCAGTAGTATTTACGGGACAGTTGTTCAGCCCCAGCATTTT
>TRBV7-9|TRBD1|NA|TRBJ1-2
CASSHTRDRAGYTF
TGTGCCAGCAGCCATACCCGGGACAGGGCTGGCTACACCTTC